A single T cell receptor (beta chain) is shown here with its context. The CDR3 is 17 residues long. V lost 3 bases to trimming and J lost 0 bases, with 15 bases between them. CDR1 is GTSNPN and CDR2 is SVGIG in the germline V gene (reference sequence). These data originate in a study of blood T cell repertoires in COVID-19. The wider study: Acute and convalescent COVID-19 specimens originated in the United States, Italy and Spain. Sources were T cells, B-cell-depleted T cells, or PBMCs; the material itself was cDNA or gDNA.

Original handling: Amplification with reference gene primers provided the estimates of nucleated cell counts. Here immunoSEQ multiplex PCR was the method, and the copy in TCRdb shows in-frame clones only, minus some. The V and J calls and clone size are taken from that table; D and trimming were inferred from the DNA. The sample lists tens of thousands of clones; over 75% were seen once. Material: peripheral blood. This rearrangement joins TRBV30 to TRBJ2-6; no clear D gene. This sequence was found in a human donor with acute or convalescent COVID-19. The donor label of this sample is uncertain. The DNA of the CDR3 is TGTGCCTGGAGCCCCCGCGTTTTAAACTCTGGGGCCAACGTCCTGACTTTC. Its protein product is CAWSPRVLNSGANVLTF.